A single sample gave rise to the 10 T cell receptor beta chains below, sequenced in a study of OX40 agonist ivuxolimab in advanced cancers. Sequencing used immunoSEQ multiplex PCR; TCRdb keeps in-frame clones, though not all of them. The profile shows tens of thousands of clones, less than 85% of them singletons. Material: CD4+ or CD8+ T cells sorted from blood, obtained in a trial of the OX40 agonist ivuxolimab. Source of these receptors: an adult with an advanced solid tumor such as melanoma, head and neck, liver or kidney cancer.

This clone was seen a few times. V is TRBV13 and J is TRBJ1-1; D is undetermined. Germline-derived CDR1 and CDR2 are PRHDT and FYEKMQ (reference sequence). The germline V and J ends were trimmed by 0 bases and 0 bases, with 8 bases remaining between them. The CDR3 runs to 15 residues. Here the CDR3 DNA reads TGTGCCAGCAGCTTAGGGGTGAGAATGAACACTGAAGCTTTCTTT. Protein sequence: CASSLGVRMNTEAFF.

V is TRBV2 and J is TRBJ2-2; 8 nucleotides line up with TRBD1. The ends lost 8 bases at V and 6 bases at J; junction bases unmatched: 17. The CDR3 sequence is 17 residues long. In germline, CDR1 is SNHLY, CDR2 FYNNEI. CDR3 nucleotides: TGTGCCAGCGGACCGGGATGGGCAGGGGGCGTTTCCGGGGAGCTGTTTTTT. It yields the protein CASGPGWAGGVSGELFF.

The chain uses TRBV5-1 and TRBJ1-3; D is unclear. Per germline, CDR1 SGHRS and CDR2 YFSETQ. The CDR3 is 16 amino acids. V was trimmed by 0 bases and J by 0 bases, leaving 10 bases between them. In nucleotides, the CDR3 is TGCGCCAGCAGCTTGGATATATTCCTCTCTGGAAACACCATATATTTT. Encoded protein: CASSLDIFLSGNTIYF.

The chain is built from TRBV25-1 and TRBJ2-1; maybe TRBD1 (6 bases). The germline gives CDR1 MGHDK, CDR2 SYGVNS. With 3 bases removed from V and 3 bases from J, the gap between germline ends came to 9 bases. This CDR3 contains 14 residues. In nucleotides, the CDR3 is TGTGCCAGCAGTGATGGACAGAACTACAATGAGCAGTTCTTC. It encodes CASSDGQNYNEQFF. The variable domain in full, with the rest retrieved from reference TRBV25-1 and TRBJ2-1, is EADIYQTPRYLVIGTGKKITLECSQTMGHDKMYWYQQDPGMELHLIHYSYGVNSTEKGDLSSESTVSRIRTEHFPLTLESARPSHTSQYLCASSDGQNYNEQFFGPGTRLTVL.

The V call is TRBV4-2, the J call TRBJ1-2; 7 bases line up with TRBD1. In germline, CDR1 is LGHNA, CDR2 YNFKEQ. Trimming took 1 base from V and 3 from J; bases not matched to a gene: 5. The CDR3 is 15 amino acids. CDR3 coding DNA: TGTGCCAGCAGCCAAGGTGACAGGGATGACTATGGCTACACCTTC. This translates into CASSQGDRDDYGYTF.

The chain employs TRBV29-1 and TRBJ1-1; D unresolved. The CDR3 extends over 12 amino acids. V was trimmed by 7 bases and J by 1 base, leaving 10 bases between them. CDR1 is SQVTM, CDR2 ANQGSEA, per germline. The CDR3 is CSGEGGNTEAFF. Here the CDR3 DNA reads TGCAGCGGGGAAGGAGGGAACACTGAAGCTTTCTTT.

V usage is TRBV29-1 and J usage is TRBJ2-2; TRBD2 matches 7 bases. V shed 7 bases, J shed 7 bases, and the junction held 9 bases outside the gene matches. The CDR3 loop spans 13 amino acids. Germline CDR1 reads SQVTM; CDR2 reads ANQGSEA. CDR3 sequence: CSALIREGGELFF. The DNA of the CDR3 is TGCAGCGCCCTAATAAGGGAGGGCGGGGAGCTGTTTTTT.

This clone has more than one count but fewer than ten. The rearrangement joins TRBV4-2 to TRBJ2-6; weak D call: TRBD2 (5 bases). Germline values: CDR1 LGHNA, CDR2 YNFKEQ. The CDR3 covers 19 residues. Trimming cost V 0 bases and J 0 bases, with 15 bases left between them. The DNA for the CDR3 is TGTGCCAGCAGCCAAGATCTTTTCGGGATTCTCTCTGGGGCCAACGTCCTGACTTTC. Protein product: CASSQDLFGILSGANVLTF.

The rearrangement links TRBV7-9 to TRBJ1-4; 11 nucleotides line up with TRBD1. The CDR3 is 15 residues long. V lost 4 bases and J lost 9; bases outside the gene matches: 7. Germline assignment: CDR1 SEHNR and CDR2 FQNEAQ (reference sequence). CDR3 sequence reads: CASSSAGTGGKKLFF. In DNA form, the CDR3 reads TGTGCCAGCAGCTCAGCGGGGACAGGGGGGAAAAAACTGTTTTTT.

This rearrangement joins TRBV4-1 to TRBJ2-1; TRBD2 matches at 9 bases. Trimming removed 4 bases from V and 8 bases from J; junction bases left unmatched: 9. CDR1 and CDR2 from the germline V gene are MGHRA and YSYEKL. The CDR3 spans 15 residues. The CDR3 region has the DNA TGCGCCAGCAGCCCGCAGCGGGGGGCCGCGTATGAGCAGTTCTTC. Encoded protein: CASSPQRGAAYEQFF.